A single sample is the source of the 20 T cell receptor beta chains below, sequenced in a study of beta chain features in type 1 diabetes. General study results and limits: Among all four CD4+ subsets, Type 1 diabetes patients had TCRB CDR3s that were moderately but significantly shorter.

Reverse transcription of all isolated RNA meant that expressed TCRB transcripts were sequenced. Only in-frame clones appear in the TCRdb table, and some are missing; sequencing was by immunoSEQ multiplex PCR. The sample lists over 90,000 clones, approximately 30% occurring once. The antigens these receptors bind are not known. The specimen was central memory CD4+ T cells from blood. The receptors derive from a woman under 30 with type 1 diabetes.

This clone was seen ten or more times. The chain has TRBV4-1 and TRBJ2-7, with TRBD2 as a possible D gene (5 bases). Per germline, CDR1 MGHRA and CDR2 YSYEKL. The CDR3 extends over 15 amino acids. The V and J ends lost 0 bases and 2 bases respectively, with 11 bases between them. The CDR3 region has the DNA TGCGCCAGCAGCCAAGAGGTTAGCGATCCCTACGAGCAGTACTTC. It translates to CASSQEVSDPYEQYF.

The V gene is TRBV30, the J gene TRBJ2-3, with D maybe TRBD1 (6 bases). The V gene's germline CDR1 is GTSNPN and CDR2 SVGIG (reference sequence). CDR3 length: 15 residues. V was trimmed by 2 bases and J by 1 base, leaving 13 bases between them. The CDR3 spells CAWSWGRGGTDTQYF. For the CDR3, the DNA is TGTGCCTGGAGTTGGGGCAGGGGCGGCACAGATACGCAGTATTTT.

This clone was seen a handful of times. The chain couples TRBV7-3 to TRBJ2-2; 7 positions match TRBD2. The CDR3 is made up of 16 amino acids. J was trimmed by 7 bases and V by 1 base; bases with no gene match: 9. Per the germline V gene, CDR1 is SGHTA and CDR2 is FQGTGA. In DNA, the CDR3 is TGTGCCAGCAGCTTAATGGCTAGCGGTTGGGGCGGGGAGCTGTTTTTT. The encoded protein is CASSLMASGWGGELFF.

CDR3 protein: CASSPNQLAASSYEQYV. The CDR3 DNA reads TGTGCCAGCTCACCAAATCAACTAGCCGCATCTTCCTACGAGCAGTACGTC. This chain links TRBV18 with TRBJ2-7; D might be TRBD2 (6 bases). This CDR3 is built from 17 residues. Germline CDR1 and CDR2: KGHSH and LQKENI. V gave up 2 bases and J gave up 1 base, with 18 bases separating them.

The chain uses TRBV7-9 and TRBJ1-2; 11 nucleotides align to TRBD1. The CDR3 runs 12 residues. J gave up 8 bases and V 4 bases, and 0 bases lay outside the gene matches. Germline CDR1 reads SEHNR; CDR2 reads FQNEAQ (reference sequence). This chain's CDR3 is CASSWTGGGYTF. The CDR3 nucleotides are TGTGCCAGCAGCTGGACAGGGGGCGGCTACACCTTC.

CDR3 region: CASSTGTSGRRTGELFF. CDR3 in DNA: TGTGCCAGCAGCACCGGGACTAGCGGGAGGAGGACCGGGGAGCTGTTTTTT. This chain uses TRBV11-1 with TRBJ2-2, with TRBD2 matching over 15 bases. J lost 5 bases, V lost 5 bases, and 6 bases had no gene match. Germline V CDR1 and CDR2: SGHAT, FQDESV (reference sequence). The CDR3 extends over 17 amino acids.

The CDR3 bases are TGTGCCAGCAGCCCCGGACATGTGAACACCGGGGAGCTGTTTTTT. This sequence encodes CASSPGHVNTGELFF. The chain uses TRBV7-2 and TRBJ2-2; D is perhaps TRBD1 (5 bases). Germline V CDR1 and CDR2: SGHTA, FQGNSA. The CDR3 spans 15 residues. V was shortened by 5 bases and J by 1 base, with 11 bases between the two germline ends.

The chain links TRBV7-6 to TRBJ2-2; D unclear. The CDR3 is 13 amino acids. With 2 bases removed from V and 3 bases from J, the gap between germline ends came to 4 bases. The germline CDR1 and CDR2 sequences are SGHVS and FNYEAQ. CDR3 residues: CASSLRDTGELFF. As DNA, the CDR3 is TGTGCCAGCAGCTTACGGGACACCGGGGAGCTGTTTTTT. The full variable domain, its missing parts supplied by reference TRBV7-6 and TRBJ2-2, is GAGVSQSPRYKVTKRGQDVALRCDPISGHVSLYWYRQALGQGPEFLTYFNYEAQQDKSGLPNDRFSAERPEGSISTLTIQRTEQRDSAMYRCASSLRDTGELFFGEGSRLTVL.

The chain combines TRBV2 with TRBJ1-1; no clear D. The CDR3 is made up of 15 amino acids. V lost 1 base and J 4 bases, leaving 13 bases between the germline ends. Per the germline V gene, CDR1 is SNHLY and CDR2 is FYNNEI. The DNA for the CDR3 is TGTGCCAGCAGTGAAGTTACGGTTCGTAGCACTGAAGCTTTCTTT. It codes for CASSEVTVRSTEAFF.

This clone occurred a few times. The CDR3 reads CASSTSGELNEKLFF. The DNA of the CDR3 is TGTGCCAGCAGCACCTCAGGCGAACTTAATGAAAAACTGTTTTTT. This chain links TRBV5-4 with TRBJ1-4; D remains ambiguous. In germline, CDR1 is SGHNT, CDR2 YYREEE (reference sequence). The CDR3 spans 15 residues. Trimming took 4 bases from V and 4 from J, leaving 14 bases between them.

CDR3 residues: CASSYQRGANTGELFF. CDR3 nucleotide sequence: TGTGCCAGCAGCTATCAACGGGGGGCCAACACCGGGGAGCTGTTTTTT. This chain links TRBV7-9 with TRBJ2-2; D may be TRBD2 (7 bases). The CDR3 is made up of 16 amino acids. Germline CDR1 SEHNR, CDR2 FQNEAQ (reference sequence). Trimming took off 4 bases at V and 2 bases at J, with 14 bases between the two ends. Using reference TRBV7-9 and TRBJ2-2 for the parts outside the CDR3, the full variable domain is DTGVSQNPRHKITKRGQNVTFRCDPISEHNRLYWYRQTLGQGPEFLTYFQNEAQLEKSRLLSDRFSAERPKGSFSTLEIQRTEQGDSAMYLCASSYQRGANTGELFFGEGSRLTVL.

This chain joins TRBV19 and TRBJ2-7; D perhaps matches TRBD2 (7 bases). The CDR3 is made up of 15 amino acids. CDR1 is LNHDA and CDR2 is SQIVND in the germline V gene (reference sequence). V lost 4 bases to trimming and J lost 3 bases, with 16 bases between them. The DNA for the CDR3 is TGTGCCAGTAGTACCCGAGGAGGGGGGGTCTACGAGCAGTACTTC. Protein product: CASSTRGGGVYEQYF.

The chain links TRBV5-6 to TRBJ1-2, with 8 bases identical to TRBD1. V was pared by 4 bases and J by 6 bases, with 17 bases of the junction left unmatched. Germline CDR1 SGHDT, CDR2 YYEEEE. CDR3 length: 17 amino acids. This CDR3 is CASSRGGRGQDSDGYTF. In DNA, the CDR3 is TGTGCCAGCAGCCGCGGCGGCCGGGGACAGGATTCAGATGGCTACACCTTC. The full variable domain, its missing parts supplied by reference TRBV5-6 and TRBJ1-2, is DAGVTQSPTHLIKTRGQQVTLRCSPKSGHDTVSWYQQALGQGPQFIFQYYEEEERQRGNFPDRFSGHQFPNYSSELNVNALLLGDSALYLCASSRGGRGQDSDGYTFGSGTRLTVV.

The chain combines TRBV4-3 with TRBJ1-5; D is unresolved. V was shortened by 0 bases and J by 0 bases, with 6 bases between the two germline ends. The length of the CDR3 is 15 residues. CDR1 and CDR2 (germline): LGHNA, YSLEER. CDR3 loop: CASSQEFYSNQPQHF. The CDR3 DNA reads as TGCGCCAGCAGCCAAGAGTTTTATAGCAATCAGCCCCAGCATTTT.

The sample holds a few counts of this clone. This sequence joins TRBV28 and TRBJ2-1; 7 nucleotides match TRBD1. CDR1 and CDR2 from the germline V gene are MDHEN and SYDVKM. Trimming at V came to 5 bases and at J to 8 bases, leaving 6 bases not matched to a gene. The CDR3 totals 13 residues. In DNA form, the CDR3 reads TGTGCCAGCAGTCTCCGGGACAGTGATGAGCAGTTCTTC. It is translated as CASSLRDSDEQFF.

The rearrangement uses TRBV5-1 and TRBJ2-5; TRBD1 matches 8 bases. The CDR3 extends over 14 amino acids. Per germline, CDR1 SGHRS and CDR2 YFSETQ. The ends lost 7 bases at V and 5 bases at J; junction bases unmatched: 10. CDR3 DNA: TGCGCCAGCGGAGGGACAGGCAAACGGGAGACCCAGTACTTC. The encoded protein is CASGGTGKRETQYF.

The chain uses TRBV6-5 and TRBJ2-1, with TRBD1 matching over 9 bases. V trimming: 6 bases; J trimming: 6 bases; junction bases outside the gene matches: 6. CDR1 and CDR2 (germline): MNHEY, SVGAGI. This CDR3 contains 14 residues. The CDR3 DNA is TGTGCCAGCAGCCAGGACAGGGGTTTCAATGAGCAGTTCTTC. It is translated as CASSQDRGFNEQFF.

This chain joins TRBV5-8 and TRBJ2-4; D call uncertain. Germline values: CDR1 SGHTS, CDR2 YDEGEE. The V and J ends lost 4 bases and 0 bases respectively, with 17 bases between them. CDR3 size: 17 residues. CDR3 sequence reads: CASSPGSKILAKNIQYF. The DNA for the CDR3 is TGTGCCAGCAGCCCCGGGTCCAAAATTCTAGCCAAAAACATTCAGTACTTC. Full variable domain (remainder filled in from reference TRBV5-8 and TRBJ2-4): EAGVTQSPTHLIKTRGQQATLRCSPISGHTSVYWYQQALGLGLQFLLWYDEGEERNRGNFPPRFSGRQFPNYSSELNVNALELEDSALYLCASSPGSKILAKNIQYFGAGTRLSVL.

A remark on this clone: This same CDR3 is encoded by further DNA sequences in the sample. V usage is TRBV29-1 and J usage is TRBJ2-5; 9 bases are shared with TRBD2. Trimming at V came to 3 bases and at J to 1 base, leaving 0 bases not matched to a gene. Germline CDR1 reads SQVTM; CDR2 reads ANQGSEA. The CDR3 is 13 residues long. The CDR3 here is CSVETSGQETQYF. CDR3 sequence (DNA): TGCAGCGTTGAGACTAGCGGCCAAGAGACCCAGTACTTC. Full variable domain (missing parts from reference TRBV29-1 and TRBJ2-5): SAVISQKPSRDICQRGTSLTIQCQVDSQVTMMFWYRQQPGQSLTLIATANQGSEATYESGFVIDKFPISRPNLTFSTLTVSNMSPEDSSIYLCSVETSGQETQYFGPGTRLLVL.

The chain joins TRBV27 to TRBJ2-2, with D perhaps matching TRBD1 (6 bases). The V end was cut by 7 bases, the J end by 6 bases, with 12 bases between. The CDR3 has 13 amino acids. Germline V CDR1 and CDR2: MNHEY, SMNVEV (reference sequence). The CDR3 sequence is CASTTYRAGELFF. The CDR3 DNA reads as TGTGCCAGCACTACATACAGGGCCGGGGAGCTGTTTTTT.